The 22 T cell receptor beta chains listed next were all sequenced from one sample in a study of control samples from healthy donors and cancer patients. Profiling relied on immunoSEQ multiplex PCR, and the TCRdb table lists in-frame clones only, not all of them. The table records about 150,000 clones, 93% of them present only once. Specimen: blood. The receptors shown here come from a man in his fifties in good health.

The chain recombines TRBV5-1 with TRBJ2-3, with TRBD1 matching 9 bases. The V segment lost 9 bases and the J segment 4 bases; nucleotides outside the gene matches: 9. Germline CDR1 SGHRS, CDR2 YFSETQ. The CDR3 sequence is 14 residues long. In nucleotides, the CDR3 is TGCGCCACCAAAATAGGACAGGGGTCAGATACGCAGTATTTT. Its protein is CATKIGQGSDTQYF.

The J gene is TRBJ1-1, the V gene TRBV5-6; a possible D gene is TRBD1 (5 bases). Germline CDR1 SGHDT, CDR2 YYEEEE. V lost 6 bases and J lost 1, with 10 bases in between. The CDR3 has 13 residues. The DNA for the CDR3 is TGTGCCAGCAACCCTAGGGGGAACACTGAAGCTTTCTTT. Translation: CASNPRGNTEAFF.

V is TRBV10-2 and J is TRBJ2-3; 9 bases fit TRBD1. Losses at the gene ends were 6 bases for V and 3 bases for J; bases not matched to a gene: 1. The CDR3 covers 13 residues. CDR1 is WSHSY and CDR2 is SAAADI in the germline V gene. DNA of the CDR3: TGCGCCAGCAGGGGACAGGGTACAGATACGCAGTATTTT. Translated, it gives CASRGQGTDTQYF.

This chain links TRBV20-1 with TRBJ1-5; D is undetermined. This CDR3 has 14 residues. The V end lost 3 bases, the J end lost 0 bases, and 9 bases lay between the germline ends. Germline CDR1 reads DFQATT; CDR2 reads SNEGSKA (reference sequence). The CDR3 spells CSASMTNSNQPQHF. In nucleotides, the CDR3 is TGCAGTGCTAGTATGACAAATAGCAATCAGCCCCAGCATTTT.

The genes are TRBV5-8 and TRBJ1-3, with a tentative D call TRBD1 (5 bases). V was pared by 1 base and J by 0 bases, with 8 bases between. The CDR3 length is 15 residues. Germline V lookup: CDR1 SGHTS, CDR2 YDEGEE. CDR3 nucleotides: TGTGCCAGCAGCTTGTACAGGACCTCTGGAAACACCATATATTTT. It yields the protein CASSLYRTSGNTIYF.

This clone appeared a single time. The chain links TRBV11-1 to TRBJ1-6; D remains ambiguous. The CDR3 consists of 14 residues. With 4 bases removed from V and 6 bases from J, the gap between germline ends came to 10 bases. Per germline, CDR1 SGHAT and CDR2 FQDESV (reference sequence). The CDR3 reads CASSSSIINSPLHF. DNA of the CDR3: TGTGCCAGCAGCTCTTCAATTATTAATTCACCCCTCCACTTT.

The J gene is TRBJ2-1, the V gene TRBV7-9; D assignment may be TRBD1 or TRBD2 (5 bases each). CDR1 and CDR2 from the germline V gene are SEHNR and FQNEAQ (reference sequence). With 6 bases removed from V and 7 bases from J, the gap between germline ends came to 25 bases. This CDR3 is 17 amino acids long. CDR3 sequence (DNA): TGTGCCAGCAGTTGGGTCCGTTGGGGGAAACTCGCTAATGAGCAGTTCTTC. Translation: CASSWVRWGKLANEQFF.

The chain couples TRBV4-2 to TRBJ2-1; the match to TRBD2 covers 7 bases. CDR3 length equals 15 residues. Germline CDR1 and CDR2: LGHNA and YNFKEQ. Trimming took 4 bases from V and 2 from J; bases not matched to a gene: 5. The CDR3 nucleotides read TGTGCCAGCAGCCCCGGGACTACCCCCTACAATGAGCAGTTCTTC. This encodes CASSPGTTPYNEQFF.

This chain joins TRBV30 and TRBJ2-7; the match to TRBD2 covers 12 bases. Unmatched junction bases numbered 4, after V lost 5 bases and J lost 2 bases. Germline V lookup: CDR1 GTSNPN, CDR2 SVGIG (reference sequence). The CDR3 sequence is 14 residues long. The CDR3 DNA reads as TGTGCCTGGCAGACTAGCGGGGGCCCCTACGAGCAGTACTTC. This sequence encodes CAWQTSGGPYEQYF. The variable domain in full, completed from reference TRBV30 and TRBJ2-7, reads SQTIHQWPATLVQPVGSPLSLECTVEGTSNPNLYWYRQAAGRGLQLLFYSVGIGQISSEVPQNLSASRPQDRQFILSSKKLLLSDSGFYLCAWQTSGGPYEQYFGPGTRLTVT.

J is TRBJ1-4 and V is TRBV25-1; no clear D. Trimming cost V 5 bases and J 0 bases, with 7 bases left between them. Germline CDR1 is MGHDK and CDR2 is SYGVNS. The CDR3 sequence is 14 residues long. The CDR3: CASSKTATNEKLFF. The CDR3 DNA reads TGTGCCAGCAGTAAGACTGCAACTAATGAAAAACTGTTTTTT.

The V call is TRBV18, the J call TRBJ2-3; D possibly uses TRBD1 or TRBD2 (5 bases each). Germline loops: CDR1 KGHSH, CDR2 LQKENI. The CDR3 has 16 residues. Trimming left V 1 base short and J 3 bases short, with 14 bases between. CDR3 in DNA: TGTGCCAGCTCACCACAGGGACGCCGAGGGACAGATACGCAGTATTTT. Translating gives CASSPQGRRGTDTQYF.

The rearrangement joins TRBV7-9 to TRBJ1-5; D is uncertain. Trimming pared 5 bases from V and 0 bases from J, leaving 5 bases between. Germline V gene data show CDR1 as SEHNR and CDR2 as FQNEAQ (reference sequence). This CDR3 contains 13 residues. CDR3 loop: CASSAYSNQPQHF. DNA for the CDR3: TGTGCCAGCAGCGCATATAGCAATCAGCCCCAGCATTTT.

The rearrangement links TRBV10-3 to TRBJ1-2, with 8 bases aligning to TRBD1. The CDR3 has 14 residues. V was clipped by 6 bases and J by 8 bases; unmatched bases: 11. Germline V lookup: CDR1 ENHRY, CDR2 SYGVKD. The CDR3 reads CAISTGGGKEGYTF. The CDR3 DNA reads TGTGCCATCAGCACAGGGGGTGGAAAAGAGGGCTACACCTTC.

The chain joins TRBV5-4 to TRBJ2-1, with TRBD2 identical over 13 bases. The J segment lost 8 bases and the V segment lost 4 bases, leaving 9 bases of the junction unmatched. This CDR3 has 16 amino acids. Germline V CDR1 and CDR2: SGHNT, YYREEE (reference sequence). CDR3 coding DNA: TGTGCCAGCAGCAGGACTAGCGGGGGAGAAAGCTATGAGCAGTTCTTC. Residues: CASSRTSGGESYEQFF.

This chain connects TRBV7-9 to TRBJ1-1; D uncertain. The CDR3 extends over 14 amino acids. The V end lost 3 bases, the J end lost 1 base, and 9 bases lay between the germline ends. Germline V gives CDR1 SEHNR, CDR2 FQNEAQ (reference sequence). CDR3 loop: CASSFAAQNTEAFF. The CDR3, as DNA: TGTGCCAGCAGCTTCGCGGCACAGAACACTGAAGCTTTCTTT. Filled out from reference TRBV7-9 and TRBJ1-1, the complete variable domain reads DTGVSQNPRHKITKRGQNVTFRCDPISEHNRLYWYRQTLGQGPEFLTYFQNEAQLEKSRLLSDRFSAERPKGSFSTLEIQRTEQGDSAMYLCASSFAAQNTEAFFGQGTRLTVV.

The chain joins TRBV29-1 to TRBJ1-5, with no clear D. This CDR3 is 12 amino acids long. The germline V and J ends were trimmed by 2 bases and 5 bases, with 7 bases remaining between them. Germline CDR1 SQVTM, CDR2 ANQGSEA. The CDR3 DNA follows: TGCAGCGTTGAATCCGGGGATCAGCCCCAGCATTTT. Amino acid sequence: CSVESGDQPQHF. The whole variable domain, filled in from reference TRBV29-1 and TRBJ1-5, reads SAVISQKPSRDICQRGTSLTIQCQVDSQVTMMFWYRQQPGQSLTLIATANQGSEATYESGFVIDKFPISRPNLTFSTLTVSNMSPEDSSIYLCSVESGDQPQHFGDGTRLSIL.

V gene TRBV5-1 combines with J gene TRBJ1-4; weak D call: TRBD1 (5 bases). V gave up 0 bases and J gave up 5 bases, with 11 bases separating them. This CDR3 has 15 residues. The germline gives CDR1 SGHRS, CDR2 YFSETQ. This CDR3 reads CASSLARDGNEKLFF. The CDR3 nucleotides read TGCGCCAGCAGCTTGGCCCGGGACGGAAATGAAAAACTGTTTTTT. The whole variable domain, remainder taken from reference TRBV5-1 and TRBJ1-4, is KAGVTQTPRYLIKTRGQQVTLSCSPISGHRSVSWYQQTPGQGLQFLFEYFSETQRNKGNFPGRFSGRQFSNSRSEMNVSTLELGDSALYLCASSLARDGNEKLFFGSGTQLSVL.

V and J are TRBV5-4 and TRBJ2-7; D gene uncertain. The CDR3 spans 11 residues. V was trimmed by 5 bases and J by 1 base, leaving 4 bases between them. Germline V gives CDR1 SGHNT, CDR2 YYREEE (reference sequence). The CDR3 loop is CASSTSYEQYF. The DNA for the CDR3 is TGTGCCAGCAGTACATCCTACGAGCAGTACTTC.

This clone has only a few counts. The chain couples TRBV11-2 to TRBJ1-6; D not certain. V shed 5 bases and J shed 5 bases, with 16 bases lying between them. Germline V gives CDR1 SGHAT, CDR2 FQNNGV. This CDR3 is 16 amino acids long. CDR3 loop: CASSPQAYRDNSPLHF. In DNA form, the CDR3 reads TGTGCCAGCAGCCCCCAGGCGTACAGAGATAATTCACCCCTCCACTTT.

The rearrangement links TRBV4-1 to TRBJ2-1, with 8 nucleotides matching TRBD2. Germline CDR1 and CDR2: MGHRA and YSYEKL. This CDR3 spans 16 amino acids. V shed 3 bases and J 3 bases; nucleotides not matched to a gene: 7. CDR3 DNA: TGCGCCAGCAGCCACCCGCGTACTAGCGGCTACAATGAGCAGTTCTTC. Translating gives CASSHPRTSGYNEQFF.

This clone was detected only once. The chain uses TRBV19 and TRBJ1-2; 11 nucleotides agree with TRBD1. This CDR3 region has 15 residues. Germline assignment: CDR1 LNHDA and CDR2 SQIVND (reference sequence). V lost 6 bases and J lost 12; bases outside the gene matches: 15. The CDR3 DNA is TGTGCCAGTAGCCCACCCGGACAGGGGGCGCAATTGGACACCTTC. It encodes CASSPPGQGAQLDTF.

The V and J genes are TRBV11-2 and TRBJ1-6; D remains ambiguous. Trimming removed 1 base at V and 10 bases at J, with 14 bases between. Germline V gives CDR1 SGHAT, CDR2 FQNNGV. This CDR3 spans 15 amino acids. CDR3 sequence (DNA): TGTGCCAGCAGCTTAGGCCCATATATCCTATCACCCCTCCACTTT. It encodes CASSLGPYILSPLHF. The full variable domain, its missing parts supplied by reference TRBV11-2 and TRBJ1-6, is EAGVAQSPRYKIIEKRQSVAFWCNPISGHATLYWYQQILGQGPKLLIQFQNNGVVDDSQLPKDRFSAERLKGVDSTLKIQPAKLEDSAVYLCASSLGPYILSPLHFGNGTRLTVT.